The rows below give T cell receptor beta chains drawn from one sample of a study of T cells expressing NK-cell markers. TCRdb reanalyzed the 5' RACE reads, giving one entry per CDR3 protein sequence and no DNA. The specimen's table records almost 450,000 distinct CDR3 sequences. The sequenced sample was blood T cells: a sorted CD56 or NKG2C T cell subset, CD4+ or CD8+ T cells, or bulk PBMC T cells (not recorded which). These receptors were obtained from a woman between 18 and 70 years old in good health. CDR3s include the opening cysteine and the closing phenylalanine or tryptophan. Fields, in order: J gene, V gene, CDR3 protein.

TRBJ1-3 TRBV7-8 CASSSYGNTIYF
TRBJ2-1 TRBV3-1 CASSQLVSSYNEQFF
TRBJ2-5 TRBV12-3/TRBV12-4 CASRRRGLGTQYF
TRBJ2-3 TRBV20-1 CSADPGTSVSDTQYF
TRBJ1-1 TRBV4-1 CASSQDLRAFF
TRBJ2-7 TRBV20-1 CSARPSSYEQYF
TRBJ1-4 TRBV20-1 CSASPTAINEKLFF
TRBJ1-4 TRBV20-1 CSIGGTNNEKLFF
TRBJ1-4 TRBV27 CATSQDGPNEKLFF
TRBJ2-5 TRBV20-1 CSADPSGQETQYF
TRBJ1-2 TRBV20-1 CSASNRGENGYTF
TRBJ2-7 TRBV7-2 CASKKGGREGIYEQYF
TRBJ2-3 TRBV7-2 CASSTDYGTQYF
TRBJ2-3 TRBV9 CASSVDLAEGTQYF
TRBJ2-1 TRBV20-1 CSATSGWTGYNEQFF
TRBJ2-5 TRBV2 CATGASQETQYF
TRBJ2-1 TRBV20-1 CSARRSYNEQFF
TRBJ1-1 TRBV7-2 CASTWDSMNTEAFF
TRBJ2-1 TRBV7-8 CASSPGRPWAFF
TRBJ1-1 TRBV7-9 CASSRQWDTEAFF
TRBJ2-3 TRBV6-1 CASSEWGRDTQYF
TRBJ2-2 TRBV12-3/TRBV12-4 CASSFGQTYTGELFF
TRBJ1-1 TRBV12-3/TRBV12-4 CASILGGGTEAFF
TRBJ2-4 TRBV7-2 CASSLGSRTKNIQYF
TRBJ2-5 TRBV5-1 CASSHGTGEETQYF
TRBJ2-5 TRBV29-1 CSVEDQVGLVETQYF
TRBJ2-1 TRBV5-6 CASSRSTGTYNEQFF
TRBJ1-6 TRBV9 CASSVDGNSPLHF
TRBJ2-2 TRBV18 CASSPIGTGNTGELFF
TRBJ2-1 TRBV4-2 CASSPPRAGGNNEQFF
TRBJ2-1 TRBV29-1 CSGEGLGTYNEQFF
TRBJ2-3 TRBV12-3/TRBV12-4 CASSLTSVPTDTQYF
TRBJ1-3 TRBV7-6 CASSREAVSGNTIYF
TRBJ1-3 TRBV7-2 CASRTPASGNTIYF
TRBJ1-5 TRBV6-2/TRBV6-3 CASSYLGANQPQHF
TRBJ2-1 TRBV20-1 CSARLGGGPYNEQFF
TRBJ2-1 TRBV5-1 CASSLTSGRVNNEQFF
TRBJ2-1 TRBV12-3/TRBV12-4 CASSPGLAGASVEQFF
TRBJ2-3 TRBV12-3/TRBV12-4 CASRPNKGLAGGHSTDTQYF
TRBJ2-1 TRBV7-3 CASSPRGTYNEQFF